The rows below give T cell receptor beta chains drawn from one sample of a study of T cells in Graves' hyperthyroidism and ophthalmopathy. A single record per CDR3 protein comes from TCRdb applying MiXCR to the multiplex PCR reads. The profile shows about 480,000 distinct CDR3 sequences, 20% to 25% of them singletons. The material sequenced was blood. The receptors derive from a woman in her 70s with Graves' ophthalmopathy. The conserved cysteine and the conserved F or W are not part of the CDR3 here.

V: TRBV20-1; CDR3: SARDTSGRLYEQY
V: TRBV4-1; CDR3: ASSQYGRESGEQY
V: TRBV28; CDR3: ASRDRGHYEQY
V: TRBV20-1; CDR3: SAGRSGANVLT
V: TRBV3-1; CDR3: ASSPAGTSNGEQY
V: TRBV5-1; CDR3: ASSLQPRGHISTDTQY
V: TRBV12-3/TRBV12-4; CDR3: ASSITGTVNTEAF
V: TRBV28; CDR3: ASRQGASHEQY
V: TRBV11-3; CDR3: ASSLAPYNEQF
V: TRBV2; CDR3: ANFGQMNTEAF
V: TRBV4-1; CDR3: ASSQGINPVYNEQF
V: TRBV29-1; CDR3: SAIPRDRENGYT
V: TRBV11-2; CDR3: ASSAWPGTSGGNEQF
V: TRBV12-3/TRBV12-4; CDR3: ASNRVNTIY
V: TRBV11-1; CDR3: ASSLAGSLYNEQF
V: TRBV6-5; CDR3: ASSYYRTVNTGELF
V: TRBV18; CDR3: ASSAQGDGAF
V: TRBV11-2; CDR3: ASSLSPTGELF
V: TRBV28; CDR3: ASSSEQGGNTEAF
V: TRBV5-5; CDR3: ASSRRSGSSYNEQF
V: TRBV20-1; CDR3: SARAGTRAQH
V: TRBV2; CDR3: ASSAESGDTEAF
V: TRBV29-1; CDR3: SVDSGQEIADTQY
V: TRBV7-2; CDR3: ASSSQVGGNQPQH
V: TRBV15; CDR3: ATSSDRFTGELF
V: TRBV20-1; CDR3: SAPAPPGTDTQY
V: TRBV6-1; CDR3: ASKQGALDAQPQH
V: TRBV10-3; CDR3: AISAPTSGSANEQF
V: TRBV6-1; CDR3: ASRAQGPVSVLNEKLF
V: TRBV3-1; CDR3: ASSQSVGATDTQY
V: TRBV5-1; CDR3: ASSLGSGPSYEQY
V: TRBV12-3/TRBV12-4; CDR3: ASRKLAGGFKETQY
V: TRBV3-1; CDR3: ASSPGQAGYGYT
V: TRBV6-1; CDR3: ASSWAGEQY
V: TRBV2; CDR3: ASRSTGGAENTEAF
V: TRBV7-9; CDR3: ASSLELRTDTQY
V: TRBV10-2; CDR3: ASKRVGEAYEQY
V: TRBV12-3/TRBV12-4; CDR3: ASPKEAVDTEAF
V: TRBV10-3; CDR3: AISVVMNTEAF
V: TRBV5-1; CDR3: ASSPGSPGSPLH
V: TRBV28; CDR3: ASTRGGRIHEQY
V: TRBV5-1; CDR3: ASSLAKGTEAF
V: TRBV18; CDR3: ASSPLGLRPDNEQF
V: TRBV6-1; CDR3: ASSEINRNGYEQY
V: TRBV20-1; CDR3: SARQGQGAYEQY
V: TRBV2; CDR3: ASSVSPGHGYT
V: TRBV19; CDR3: ASSRSGQNNQPQH
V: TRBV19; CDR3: ASSSLYLAGGYEQY
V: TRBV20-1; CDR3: SARDPGLSPHEQF
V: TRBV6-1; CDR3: ASKMNEQF
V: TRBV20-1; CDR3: SAPTGYNEQF
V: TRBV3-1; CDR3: ASSQAGSGEQY
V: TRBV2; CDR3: ASSGQTDYGYT
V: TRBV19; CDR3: ASSMGGQGAYEQY
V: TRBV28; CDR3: ATAGGYRNNEQF
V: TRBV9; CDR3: ASRLGRDTGELF
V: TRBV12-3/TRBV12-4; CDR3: ASSVFGKTGIYGYT